Each of the 7 T cell receptor beta chains below was sequenced from the same sample in a study of blood T cells in healthy people across ages. For the second PCR, which ran for 7 to 11 cycles, a sample-barcoded 5' primer and a J-beta primer mix were used. TCRdb recomputed calls from the 5' RACE reads with MiXCR, one row per CDR3 protein. The table records 1.5 million to 2 million distinct CDR3 sequences, more than 35% of them present only once. The sequenced sample was blood. The receptors come from a human donor in good health.

The chain recombines TRBV12-3 or TRBV12-4 with TRBJ1-2; TRBD1 matches 8 bases. Germline trimming cut 6 bases from V and 3 bases from J; bases unmatched to any gene: 9. This CDR3 is built from 15 residues. CDR3 coding DNA: TGTGCCAGCAGCCAGATACAGGGGGTTCACTATGGCTACACCTTC. It yields the protein CASSQIQGVHYGYTF.

This chain links TRBV12-3 or TRBV12-4 with TRBJ2-7; TRBD2 might be the D (5 bases). Trimming shortened V by 3 bases and J by 3 bases, and 15 bases separated the two germline ends. The CDR3 consists of 15 residues. The CDR3 protein is CASSFSASPIYEQYF. CDR3 DNA sequence: TGTGCCAGCAGTTTCTCGGCTAGCCCAATCTACGAGCAGTACTTC.

CDR3 coding DNA: TGCAGTGCTAGTGCCCCCTTCGGGGGATACACAGATACGCAGTATTTT. It encodes CSASAPFGGYTDTQYF. J is TRBJ2-3 and V is TRBV20-1; D may be TRBD2 (6 bases). V was trimmed by 3 bases and J by 2 bases, leaving 18 bases between them. The germline V gene encodes CDR1 DFQATT and CDR2 SNEGSKA (reference sequence). The CDR3 sequence is 16 residues long.

The V gene is TRBV20-1, the J gene TRBJ2-4; TRBD2 might be the D (6 bases). Germline values: CDR1 DFQATT, CDR2 SNEGSKA (reference sequence). Trimming removed 3 bases at V and 0 bases at J, with 12 bases between. The CDR3 is 15 residues long. CDR3 sequence reads: CSARSGRGAKNIQYF. The CDR3 nucleotides are TGCAGTGCTAGGTCCGGGCGGGGAGCCAAAAACATTCAGTACTTC.

CDR3: CASSLSSVSTDTQYF. The CDR3 region has the DNA TGTGCCAGCAGTTTATCGAGCGTCAGCACAGATACGCAGTATTTT. This chain links TRBV27 with TRBJ2-3; D gene ambiguous. V was trimmed by 0 bases and J by 0 bases, leaving 7 bases between them. Per the germline V gene, CDR1 is MNHEY and CDR2 is SMNVEV (reference sequence). CDR3 length: 15 amino acids.

The DNA of the CDR3 is TGCAGTGCTTCGGGACAGGACTACGAGCAGTACTTC. Its translation is CSASGQDYEQYF. The chain employs TRBV20-1 and TRBJ2-7; 8 nucleotides agree with TRBD1. The CDR3 is 12 amino acids. Per the germline V gene, CDR1 is DFQATT and CDR2 is SNEGSKA (reference sequence). V dropped 5 bases and J dropped 3; count of bases not matched to a gene: 3.

The chain is built from TRBV6-6 and TRBJ2-5, with 10 positions matching TRBD1. Per the germline V gene, CDR1 is MNHNY and CDR2 is SVGAGI (reference sequence). V gave up 2 bases and J gave up 0 bases; unmatched junction bases: 3. The CDR3 is made up of 16 amino acids. The DNA of the CDR3 is TGTGCCAGCAGTTACCGAGGGACAGGGGACCAAGAGACCCAGTACTTC. Translated: CASSYRGTGDQETQYF.